The clone carrying this TCR beta chain was observed many times. TCRdb fed the 5' RACE reads into MiXCR, producing one record per CDR3 protein. This table has over 35,000 distinct CDR3 sequences, 10% appearing once. The data stem from a study of spatial heterogeneity in lung cancer. About the research overall: The authors sequenced available follow-up PBMC samples, taken a median of roughly 24 months after resection.

V lost 4 bases, J lost 0 bases, and 8 bases lay in between. CDR1 is SGHDT and CDR2 is YYEEEE in the germline V gene. The CDR3 is 13 residues long. Described time point: blood at routine non-recurrence follow-up after resection. Sequencing covered unsorted whole RNA taken from tumor, nontumor lung or frozen PBMC. The source was PBMCs, collected at follow-up. This sequence originates from a female donor with early-stage non-small cell lung cancer. V and J are TRBV5-6 and TRBJ2-7; D perhaps matches TRBD1 (6 bases). The CDR3: CASSPDSSYEQYF. For the CDR3, the DNA is TGTGCCAGCAGCCCGGACAGCTCCTACGAGCAGTACTTC.